This is a list of T cell receptor beta chains from one sample in a study of blood T cell repertoires in COVID-19. TCRdb keeps only in-frame clones here, not all; method: immunoSEQ multiplex PCR. In the table there are approximately 310,000 clones, around 86% of which are singletons. Sequencing used peripheral blood. These receptors were collected from a man aged 50 or older with active or convalescent COVID-19. The CDR3 runs from the conserved cysteine through the conserved F or W. D genes are given only for firm matches. A clone size is listed for some rows: how often the clone was seen (once, few, many), or a class if it is expanded.

V gene: TRBV6-5; clone size: NA; J gene: TRBJ1-3; D gene: NA; CDR3 DNA: TGTGCCAGCAGTTACTCGAATGGGCAGGGAAACACCATATATTTT; CDR3 protein: CASSYSNGQGNTIYF
V gene: TRBV28; clone size: once; J gene: TRBJ2-1; D gene: TRBD1; CDR3 DNA: TGTGCCAGCAGTGGGGGACAGGGGGCGCGTAATGAGCAGTTCTTC; CDR3 protein: CASSGGQGARNEQFF
V gene: TRBV19; clone size: NA; J gene: TRBJ2-3; D gene: TRBD1; CDR3 DNA: TGTGCCAGTAGTATAAACAGGGGGCGGCCAGATACGCAGTATTTT; CDR3 protein: CASSINRGRPDTQYF
V gene: TRBV6-5; clone size: NA; J gene: TRBJ2-6; D gene: NA; CDR3 DNA: TGTGCCGCGGGGTTTGCCGGCTCGGGGGCCAACGTCCTGACTTTC; CDR3 protein: CAAGFAGSGANVLTF
V gene: TRBV5-1; clone size: once; J gene: TRBJ1-1; D gene: NA; CDR3 DNA: TGCGCCAGCAGCACAGAGCTCCCAGCGAACACTGAAGCTTTCTTT; CDR3 protein: CASSTELPANTEAFF
V gene: TRBV6-6; clone size: once; J gene: TRBJ2-3; D gene: NA; CDR3 DNA: TGTGCCAGCAGTCAAGCAGGGGATACGCAGTATTTT; CDR3 protein: CASSQAGDTQYF
V gene: TRBV30; clone size: few; J gene: TRBJ1-2; D gene: TRBD1; CDR3 DNA: TGTGCCTGCAGGGGGCGAGGCGGCTACACCTTC; CDR3 protein: CACRGRGGYTF
V gene: TRBV4-1; clone size: NA; J gene: TRBJ2-5; D gene: TRBD2; CDR3 DNA: TGCGCCAGCAGCCAGCTACTAGCGGGGGGACAGACCCAGTACTTC; CDR3 protein: CASSQLLAGGQTQYF
V gene: TRBV6-1; clone size: NA; J gene: TRBJ2-1; D gene: NA; CDR3 DNA: TGTGCCAGCAGTGAGTTTAGCGACCTACGAGCCAATGAGCAGTTCTTC; CDR3 protein: CASSEFSDLRANEQFF
V gene: TRBV2; clone size: NA; J gene: TRBJ2-7; D gene: NA; CDR3 DNA: TGTGCCAGCAGTGAGCAGGCGAGCTCCTACGAGCAGTACTTC; CDR3 protein: CASSEQASSYEQYF
V gene: TRBV3-1/TRBV3-2; clone size: once; J gene: TRBJ2-1; D gene: NA; CDR3 DNA: TGTGCCAGCAGCCAGAGCGCGAGCTCCTACAATGAGCAGTTCTTC; CDR3 protein: CASSQSASSYNEQFF
V gene: TRBV2; clone size: NA; J gene: TRBJ1-1; D gene: NA; CDR3 DNA: TGTGCCAGCAGTGGCGGGGGGCGCAATGCTGAAGCTTTCTTT; CDR3 protein: CASSGGGRNAEAFF
V gene: TRBV7-8; clone size: NA; J gene: TRBJ1-1; D gene: TRBD1; CDR3 DNA: TGTGCCAGCAGCTTCCAGGGGGAAACTGAAGCTTTCTTT; CDR3 protein: CASSFQGETEAFF
V gene: TRBV4-2; clone size: few; J gene: TRBJ1-2; D gene: NA; CDR3 DNA: TGTGCCAGCAGCCAAGAGAGGGCCGCAGCTAACTATGGCTACACCTTC; CDR3 protein: CASSQERAAANYGYTF
V gene: TRBV11-2; clone size: NA; J gene: TRBJ2-2; D gene: NA; CDR3 DNA: TGTGCCAGCAGCTCCCCATCCGGGGAGCTGTTTTTT; CDR3 protein: CASSSPSGELFF
V gene: TRBV10-1; clone size: once; J gene: TRBJ1-2; D gene: NA; CDR3 DNA: TGCGCCAGCAGTGAGTATTGGTCGACAGCCATTAACTATGGCTACACCTTC; CDR3 protein: CASSEYWSTAINYGYTF
V gene: TRBV19; clone size: NA; J gene: TRBJ1-4; D gene: TRBD1; CDR3 DNA: TGTGCCAGTGGCCCAGTGACAGGGGTAATTGAAAAACTGTTTTTT; CDR3 protein: CASGPVTGVIEKLFF
V gene: TRBV6-2/TRBV6-3; clone size: NA; J gene: TRBJ2-3; D gene: TRBD2; CDR3 DNA: TGTGCCAGCAGTTACGACGTCAGCGGCGGGAGAACAGATACGCAGTATTTT; CDR3 protein: CASSYDVSGGRTDTQYF
V gene: TRBV7-2; clone size: NA; J gene: TRBJ1-5; D gene: NA; CDR3 DNA: TGTGCCAGCAGCTTAGAGTGGGGCAGAAATCAGCCCCAGCATTTT; CDR3 protein: CASSLEWGRNQPQHF
V gene: TRBV28; clone size: NA; J gene: TRBJ1-4; D gene: NA; CDR3 DNA: TGTGCCAGCAGTTTACCAGGGTTGGGTGAAAAACTGTTTTTT; CDR3 protein: CASSLPGLGEKLFF